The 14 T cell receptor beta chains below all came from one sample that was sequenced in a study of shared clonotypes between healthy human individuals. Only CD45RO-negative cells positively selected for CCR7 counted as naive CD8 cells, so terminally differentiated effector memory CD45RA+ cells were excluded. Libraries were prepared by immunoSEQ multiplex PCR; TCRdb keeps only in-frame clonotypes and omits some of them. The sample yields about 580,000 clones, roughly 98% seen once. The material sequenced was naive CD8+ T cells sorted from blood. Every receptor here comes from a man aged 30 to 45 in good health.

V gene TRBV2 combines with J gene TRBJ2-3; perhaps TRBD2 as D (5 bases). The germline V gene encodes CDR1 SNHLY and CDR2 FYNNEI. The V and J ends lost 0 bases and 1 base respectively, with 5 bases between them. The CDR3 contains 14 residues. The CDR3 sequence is CASSEARGTDTQYF. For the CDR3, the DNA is TGTGCCAGCAGTGAAGCGAGGGGCACAGATACGCAGTATTTT.

The chain's CDR3 is CASSRQGSNQPQHF. The CDR3 region has the DNA TGTGCCAGCAGTCGACAAGGAAGCAATCAGCCCCAGCATTTT. The chain has TRBV7-9 and TRBJ1-5, with D unresolved. The CDR3 totals 14 residues. Per the germline V gene, CDR1 is SEHNR and CDR2 is FQNEAQ (reference sequence). Trimming took 6 bases from V and 1 from J, leaving 10 bases between them. Supplemented by reference TRBV7-9 and TRBJ1-5, the full variable domain reads DTGVSQNPRHKITKRGQNVTFRCDPISEHNRLYWYRQTLGQGPEFLTYFQNEAQLEKSRLLSDRFSAERPKGSFSTLEIQRTEQGDSAMYLCASSRQGSNQPQHFGDGTRLSIL.

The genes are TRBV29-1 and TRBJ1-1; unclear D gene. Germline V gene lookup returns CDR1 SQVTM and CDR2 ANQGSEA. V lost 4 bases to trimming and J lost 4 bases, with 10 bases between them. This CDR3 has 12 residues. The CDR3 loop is CSVVSGSTEAFF. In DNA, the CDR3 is TGCAGCGTTGTATCGGGGAGCACTGAAGCTTTCTTT. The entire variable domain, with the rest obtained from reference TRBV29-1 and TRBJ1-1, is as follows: SAVISQKPSRDICQRGTSLTIQCQVDSQVTMMFWYRQQPGQSLTLIATANQGSEATYESGFVIDKFPISRPNLTFSTLTVSNMSPEDSSIYLCSVVSGSTEAFFGQGTRLTVV.

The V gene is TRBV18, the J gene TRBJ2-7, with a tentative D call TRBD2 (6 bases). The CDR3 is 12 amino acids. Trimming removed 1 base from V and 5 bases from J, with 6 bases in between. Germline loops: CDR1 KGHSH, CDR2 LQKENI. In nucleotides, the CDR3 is TGTGCCAGCTCACCACGGGGGGACGAGCAGTACTTC. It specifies CASSPRGDEQYF. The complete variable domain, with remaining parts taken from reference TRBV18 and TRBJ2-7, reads NAGVMQNPRHLVRRRGQEARLRCSPMKGHSHVYWYRQLPEEGLKFMVYLQKENIIDESGMPKERFSAEFPKEGPSILRIQQVVRGDSAAYFCASSPRGDEQYFGPGTRLTVT.

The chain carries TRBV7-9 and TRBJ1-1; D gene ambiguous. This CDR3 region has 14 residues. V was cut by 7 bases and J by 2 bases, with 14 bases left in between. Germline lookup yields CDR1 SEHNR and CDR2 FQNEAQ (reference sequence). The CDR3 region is CASTVYSANTEAFF. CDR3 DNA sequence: TGTGCCAGCACCGTCTATTCGGCTAACACTGAAGCTTTCTTT.

The CDR3 DNA reads as TGTGCCAGCACCCCGGGATTCGGTCGCCGGGAGCTGTTTTTT. Amino acids: CASTPGFGRRELFF. V is TRBV27 and J is TRBJ2-2; maybe TRBD2 (5 bases). The V gene lost 7 bases and the J gene lost 9 bases, with 18 bases spanning the gap. Per germline, CDR1 MNHEY and CDR2 SMNVEV (reference sequence). This CDR3 comprises 14 residues.

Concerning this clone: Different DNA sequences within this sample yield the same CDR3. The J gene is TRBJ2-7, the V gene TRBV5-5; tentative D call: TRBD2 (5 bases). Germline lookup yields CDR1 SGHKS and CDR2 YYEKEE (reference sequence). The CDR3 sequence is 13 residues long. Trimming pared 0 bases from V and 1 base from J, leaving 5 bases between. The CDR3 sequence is CASSLAGSYEQYF. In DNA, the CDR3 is TGTGCCAGCAGCTTGGCGGGGTCCTACGAGCAGTACTTC.

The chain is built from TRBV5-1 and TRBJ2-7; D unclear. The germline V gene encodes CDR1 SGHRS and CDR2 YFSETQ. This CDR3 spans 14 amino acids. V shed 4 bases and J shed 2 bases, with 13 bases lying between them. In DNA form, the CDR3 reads TGCGCCAGCAGCAAGGACGGTAACCCCTACGAGCAGTACTTC. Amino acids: CASSKDGNPYEQYF.

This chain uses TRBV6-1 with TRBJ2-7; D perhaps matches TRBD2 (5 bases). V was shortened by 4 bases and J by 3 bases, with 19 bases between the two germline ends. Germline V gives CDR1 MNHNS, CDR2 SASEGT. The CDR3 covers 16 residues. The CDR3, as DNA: TGTGCCAGCAGTGCCTTATTTCTGGACTCTGACTACGAGCAGTACTTC. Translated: CASSALFLDSDYEQYF.

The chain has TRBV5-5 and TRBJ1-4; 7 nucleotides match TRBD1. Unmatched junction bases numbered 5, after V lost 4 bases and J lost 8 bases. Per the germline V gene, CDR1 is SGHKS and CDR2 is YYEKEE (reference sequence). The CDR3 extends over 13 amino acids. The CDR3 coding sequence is TGTGCCAGCAGCCGGGACAGCCGGGAAAAACTGTTTTTT. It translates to CASSRDSREKLFF.

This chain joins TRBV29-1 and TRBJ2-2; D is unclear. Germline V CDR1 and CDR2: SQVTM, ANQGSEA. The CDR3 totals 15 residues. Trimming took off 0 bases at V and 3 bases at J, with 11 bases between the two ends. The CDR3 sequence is CSVEEATIDTGELFF. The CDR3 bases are TGCAGCGTTGAAGAAGCTACCATCGACACCGGGGAGCTGTTTTTT.

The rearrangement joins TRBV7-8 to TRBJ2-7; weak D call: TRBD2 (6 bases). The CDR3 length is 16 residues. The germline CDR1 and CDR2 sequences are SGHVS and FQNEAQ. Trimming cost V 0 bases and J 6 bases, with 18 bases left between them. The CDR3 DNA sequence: TGTGCCAGCAGCTTAGCGGTGACTAGGCCGGAGTTCGAGCAGTACTTC. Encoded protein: CASSLAVTRPEFEQYF.

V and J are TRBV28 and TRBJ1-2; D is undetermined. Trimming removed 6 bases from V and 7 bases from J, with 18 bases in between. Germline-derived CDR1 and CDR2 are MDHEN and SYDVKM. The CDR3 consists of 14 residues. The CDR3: CASSLGLLGFGYTF. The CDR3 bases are TGTGCCAGCAGCTTAGGACTGTTGGGTTTTGGCTACACCTTC.

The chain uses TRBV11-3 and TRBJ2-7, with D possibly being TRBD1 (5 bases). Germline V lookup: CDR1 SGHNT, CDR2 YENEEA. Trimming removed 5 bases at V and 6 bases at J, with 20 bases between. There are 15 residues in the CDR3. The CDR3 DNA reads TGTGCCAGCAGCCCCTCCCAGGGTGCGGCAAGCGAGCAGTACTTC. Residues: CASSPSQGAASEQYF.